There are a few counts of the clone carrying this T cell receptor (beta chain). These data originate in a study of somatic mutations in cytotoxic T cells in rheumatoid arthritis. Libraries were prepared by immunoSEQ multiplex PCR; TCRdb keeps only in-frame clonotypes and omits some of them. Here the sample spans around 15,000 clones, 65% to 75% being singletons. Germline CDR1 is PRHDT and CDR2 is FYEKMQ (reference sequence). This CDR3 has 16 residues. The V gene end was trimmed by 0 bases and the J gene end by 0 bases; junction bases not matched to a gene: 3. Sequencing was performed on CD8+ T cells sorted from blood. J is TRBJ2-7 and V is TRBV13, with 9 bases matching TRBD2. The TCR sequence derives from an adult with rheumatoid arthritis. CDR3 DNA sequence: TGTGCCAGCAGCTTAGGACTAGCGGGCCACTCCTACGAGCAGTACTTC. Translated, it gives CASSLGLAGHSYEQYF.